Following are 6 T cell receptor beta chains from one sample sequenced in a study of T cells in Graves' hyperthyroidism and ophthalmopathy. TCR beta CDR3 regions were amplified from RNA transcripts. HTBI primers were used for first-round RT-PCR of the TCR CDR3. TCRdb reprocessed the multiplex PCR reads with MiXCR, giving one entry per CDR3 protein. The sample carries around 760,000 distinct CDR3 sequences, around 40% recorded once. Sequencing used blood. The receptor set was obtained from a woman between 40 and 55 years old with Graves' hyperthyroidism.

The chain joins TRBV20-1 to TRBJ2-7; 8 bases are shared with TRBD1. Germline CDR1 reads DFQATT; CDR2 reads SNEGSKA (reference sequence). The length of the CDR3 is 17 residues. The trim removed 6 bases at V and 0 bases at J, leaving 16 bases unmatched. CDR3 loop: CSASTGDGTKFSYEQYF. CDR3 nucleotides: TGCAGTGCCTCGACAGGGGACGGGACCAAGTTCTCCTACGAGCAGTACTTC.

This clonotype is a singleton in its sample. The chain joins TRBV9 to TRBJ1-6; D perhaps matches TRBD1 (6 bases). Trimming left V 7 bases short and J 7 bases short, with 15 bases between. Germline lookup yields CDR1 SGDLS and CDR2 YYNGEE. The CDR3 has 14 amino acids. CDR3 region: CASSPDSVNSPLHF. The CDR3 coding sequence is TGTGCCAGCTCTCCGGACAGTGTCAATTCACCCCTCCACTTT.

Ten or more counts support this clonotype. The chain uses TRBV19 and TRBJ1-5; unclear D gene. The CDR3 has 14 amino acids. Germline lookup yields CDR1 LNHDA and CDR2 SQIVND (reference sequence). The V and J ends lost 9 bases and 1 base respectively, with 13 bases between them. CDR3 bases: TGTGCCAGCAGGAAGGTGGGAAGCAATCAGCCCCAGCATTTT. Amino acids: CASRKVGSNQPQHF.

J is TRBJ1-3 and V is TRBV3-1; D is unclear. V was clipped by 0 bases and J by 2 bases, with 11 bases between them. Germline values: CDR1 LGHDT, CDR2 YNNKEL (reference sequence). This CDR3 spans 16 amino acids. The CDR3 nucleotides read TGTGCCAGCAGCCAAGATCAACAGACTCCTGGAAACACCATATATTTT. As protein: CASSQDQQTPGNTIYF.

J is TRBJ2-7 and V is TRBV10-2, with D possibly TRBD1 on 6 matching bases. This CDR3 has 14 residues. Trimming took off 6 bases at V and 5 bases at J, with 17 bases between the two ends. Germline V lookup: CDR1 WSHSY, CDR2 SAAADI. The CDR3 here is CASRETGFMNEQYF. In nucleotides, the CDR3 is TGCGCCAGCAGGGAGACAGGATTTATGAACGAGCAGTACTTC.

This clonotype was detected ten times or more. This chain connects TRBV2 to TRBJ2-2, with TRBD1 matching 8 bases. The CDR3 totals 17 residues. V lost 4 bases, J lost 4 bases, and 11 bases stayed unmatched. Germline CDR1 reads SNHLY; CDR2 reads FYNNEI. CDR3 nucleotides: TGTGCCAGCAGTGGGTGGACAGGGACGTGGAGCACCGGGGAGCTGTTTTTT. Translating it yields CASSGWTGTWSTGELFF.